This T cell receptor (beta chain) emerged from a study of T cells in Graves' hyperthyroidism and ophthalmopathy (dated by TCRdb to between 2018 and 2020). Regarding the complete study: Peripheral blood was sampled at the time of initial diagnosis, prior to any treatment. Once sampling was done, hyperthyroidism patients were given methimazole at a starting dose of 30 mg daily, whereas ophthalmopathy patients were given high-dose intravenous methylprednisolone. In addition, the study compared T-cell repertoires in thyroid tissue and in blood from over 5 Graves' hyperthyroidism patients. The 100 discovery patients were divided at random into training and test sets in a 7:3 ratio. Prospective prediction of ophthalmopathy was tested in an independent validation cohort consisting of 18 hyperthyroidism patients and around 16 patients who later progressed to ophthalmopathy. To identify TCR V-J signatures that set the groups apart, the researchers used a discovery cohort of more than 95 patients, made up of under 45 with Graves' ophthalmopathy and 57 with stable Graves' hyperthyroidism. According to the paper, TCR Vbeta CDR3 sequencing was carried out on 120 to 150 peripheral blood samples, which came from over 40 ophthalmopathy, under 85 hyperthyroidism and approximately 17 progressor patients. The paper as a whole reports these results and caveats: No statistical method was used to fix the sample size in advance, and group allocation was not hidden from the investigators. Most expanded thyroid clonotypes (frequency above 0.001) were also detected in blood, suggesting blood repertoires may reflect thyroid immune responses. A model built on a 13 V-J signature distinguished ophthalmopathy from stable hyperthyroidism, reaching over 85% sensitivity and approximately 81% specificity in cross-validation and 80%/75% in testing. In validation, the model predicted progression to ophthalmopathy a median of approximately 6.3 months before onset, with roughly 68% sensitivity and 72.22% specificity.

Graves' hyperthyroidism was defined as stable when no progression to ophthalmopathy occurred over 18 months of follow-up. Hyperthyroidism patients were aged 18 to 65 years and newly diagnosed, with disease duration of less than 2 months. Patients with uncontrolled infections, other autoimmune diseases, pregnancy or lactation were excluded. Diagnoses were established on the basis of clinical symptoms, serum thyroxine and TRAb, thyroid ultrasound, and orbital computed tomography. Ficoll-Paque density gradient centrifugation was used to isolate PBMCs from about 9.4 ml of fresh peripheral blood. Total RNA was extracted with Trizol reagent, and quality was checked on an Agilent 2100 Bioanalyzer. In this sample, this clonotype turned up many times. Which antigen it targets is not known. Base quality data are lacking; no much larger clone is found one base away. Amplification of TCR beta CDR3 regions was carried out from RNA transcripts. The TCR CDR3 was subjected to a first round of RT-PCR using the HTBI primer set and the Qiagen OneStep RT-PCR kit. Libraries were constructed in a second round of multiplex PCR, after which size selection and purification were carried out. Sequencing of the libraries was done on an Illumina HiSeq2000 using paired-end 100 bp reads. The authors' pipeline ran thus. Raw data were processed with SOAPnuke, discarding reads with adapters, uncalled bases, mean Phred below 15, or no exact constant-primer or identifier match. COPE v1.2.5 was used to merge high-quality paired reads, and clonotypes were defined as unique nucleotide sequences. Clonotypes were aligned to IMGT TRBV, TRBD and TRBJ reference segments using MiTCR v1.1. Only V-J combinations with frequency above 0.0001, covering about 99% of repertoires, were analysed. The TCS score was defined as the ratio of F50 (clonal expansion) to E x V (chaos), calculated using BLOSUM62-based TCRdist between CDR3 peptides within each V-J. Welch's t-statistics and random forest reduced 500 to 550 V-J features to about 13, which were used in a naive Bayes classifier (R e1071). TCRdb reanalyzed the raw reads on its own, using fastp at Q25 for trimming and MiXCR for clone calling, and kept in-frame beta chains. CDR3 protein duplicates are merged, each entry listing the most common genes and DNA. The V and J calls shown here were made by TCRdb, not taken from the authors' results. This sample is represented by 300,000 or so distinct CDR3 sequences; roughly 18% of them were singletons. The ten biggest clones cover around 50% of the sample.

The sequence was obtained from a woman aged 45-60 years with Graves' hyperthyroidism. Sequencing was done on a sample of blood.

The base sequence is TGTGCCAGCAGTTCCTCAAGGGGACCATGGGATTCTAACACTGAAGCTTTCTTT. Translated, it reads CASSSSRGPWDSNTEAFF. The chain links TRBV27 with TRBJ1-1, and TRBD1 may be the D gene, going by 5 matching bases. The CDR3 contains 18 residues, cysteine and phenylalanine counted. The only DNA kept is the CDR3, 54 bases in frame from the first base. CDR1 and CDR2, per the germline V gene (reference sequence), are MNHEY and SMNVEV. V gives up 4 bases and J gives up 2 bases, and the segment between their germline ends measures 23 bases.